Shown below are 25 T cell receptor beta chains from a single sample sequenced in a study of identical twins. A single record per CDR3 protein comes from TCRdb applying MiXCR to the 5' RACE reads. The table records roughly 500,000 distinct CDR3 sequences, less than 25% of them present only once. This sample also appeared in a second study, on T cells expressing NK-cell markers.

Sequenced: CD4+ T cells sorted from blood. Receptor source: a woman aged 18-29 years in good health.

V usage is TRBV20-1 and J usage is TRBJ2-1, with TRBD2 matching over 8 bases. Losses at the gene ends were 5 bases for V and 3 bases for J; bases not matched to a gene: 9. CDR1 DFQATT and CDR2 SNEGSKA come from the germline V gene (reference sequence). The CDR3 is made up of 15 amino acids. The CDR3 DNA follows: TGCAGTGCTCTCCTTCCTAGCGGGCACTACAATGAGCAGTTCTTC. Amino acids: CSALLPSGHYNEQFF.

This clonotype was recorded many times. This chain uses TRBV12-3 or TRBV12-4 with TRBJ2-1; D could derive from TRBD1 or TRBD2 (5 bases each). Deletions cut 6 bases from V and 5 bases from J, with 11 bases between. The CDR3 has 13 amino acids. The CDR3 nucleotides are TGTGCCAGCAGCTCCGGGGCGAACAATGAGCAGTTCTTC. Translating gives CASSSGANNEQFF.

This clonotype has just a few counts. This chain links TRBV15 with TRBJ1-2, with D possibly TRBD1 on 5 matching bases. Trimming took off 0 bases at V and 6 bases at J, with 14 bases between the two ends. The germline CDR1 and CDR2 sequences are LNHNV and YYDKDF (reference sequence). The CDR3 consists of 15 residues. The CDR3 is CATSRDLNRGDGYTF. The CDR3 nucleotides read TGTGCCACCAGCAGAGATCTGAACAGAGGGGATGGCTACACCTTC.

This clonotype was picked up many times. The chain links TRBV29-1 to TRBJ1-2; 9 positions match TRBD1. Per germline, CDR1 SQVTM and CDR2 ANQGSEA. The J segment lost 4 bases and the V segment lost 6 bases, leaving 6 bases of the junction unmatched. CDR3 size: 13 residues. The CDR3 sequence is CSVDRGTPYGYTF. CDR3 coding DNA: TGCAGCGTGGACAGGGGTACCCCCTATGGCTACACCTTC. The entire variable domain, with the rest obtained from reference TRBV29-1 and TRBJ1-2, is as follows: SAVISQKPSRDICQRGTSLTIQCQVDSQVTMMFWYRQQPGQSLTLIATANQGSEATYESGFVIDKFPISRPNLTFSTLTVSNMSPEDSSIYLCSVDRGTPYGYTFGSGTRLTVV.

J is TRBJ2-3 and V is TRBV10-3; D is uncertain. CDR1 and CDR2 from the germline V gene are ENHRY and SYGVKD. The CDR3 totals 19 residues. V shed 4 bases and J shed 4 bases, with 27 bases lying between them. CDR3 residues: CAISGPSGSDTHSADTQYF. The CDR3 DNA reads as TGTGCCATCAGTGGGCCCTCGGGCAGCGACACACACAGTGCAGATACGCAGTATTTT.

There are a few counts of this clonotype. This chain links TRBV5-1 with TRBJ1-1; maybe TRBD1 (5 bases). Trimming left V 4 bases short and J 10 bases short, with 20 bases between. The length of the CDR3 is 14 residues. Germline CDR1 is SGHRS and CDR2 is YFSETQ. In nucleotides, the CDR3 is TGCGCCAGCAGCCCAATACGGGACCCCGGAGCAGCTTTCTTT. It yields the protein CASSPIRDPGAAFF.

This sequence joins TRBV14 and TRBJ2-1; D may be TRBD2 (6 bases). CDR1 is SGHDN and CDR2 is FVKESK in the germline V gene. V lost 3 bases to trimming and J lost 2 bases, with 14 bases between them. The CDR3 runs 16 residues. The CDR3 sequence is CASSQIGGVTYNEQFF. CDR3 coding DNA: TGTGCCAGCAGCCAGATTGGCGGGGTTACCTACAATGAGCAGTTCTTC.

This clonotype was seen a few times. The chain combines TRBV5-1 with TRBJ2-3, with a tentative D call TRBD1 (5 bases). V was pared by 3 bases and J by 3 bases, with 11 bases between. Germline V gene lookup returns CDR1 SGHRS and CDR2 YFSETQ. The CDR3 sequence is 14 residues long. In DNA, the CDR3 is TGCGCCAGCAGCTCGAGACAGAGGACAGATACGCAGTATTTT. It yields the protein CASSSRQRTDTQYF.

This clonotype was counted only a few times. J is TRBJ2-1 and V is TRBV2; D is unresolved. Germline V lookup: CDR1 SNHLY, CDR2 FYNNEI. V lost 6 bases, J lost 10 bases, and 10 bases lay in between. The CDR3 is 11 residues long. CDR3 residues: CASSPVREQFF. The CDR3 bases are TGTGCCAGCAGCCCCGTAAGAGAGCAGTTCTTC.

As DNA, the CDR3 is TGTGCCAGCACCTTGGGACCAACCGGGGAGCTGTTTTTT. Translating gives CASTLGPTGELFF. The chain has TRBV6-6 and TRBJ2-2, with D tentatively TRBD1 or TRBD2 (5 bases each). The CDR3 covers 13 residues. Germline assignment: CDR1 MNHNY and CDR2 SVGAGI (reference sequence). Trimming pared 7 bases from V and 5 bases from J, leaving 11 bases between.

The CDR3 here is CATLGRDFAHQLFF. As DNA, the CDR3 is TGTGCCACCCTGGGTAGGGACTTCGCCCATCAGCTGTTTTTT. The V call is TRBV6-2 or TRBV6-3, the J call TRBJ2-2; TRBD2 is a possible D gene (6 bases). There are 14 residues in the CDR3. The germline CDR1 and CDR2 sequences are MNHEY and SVGEGT. The V and J ends lost 10 bases and 12 bases respectively, with 24 bases between them.

V and J are TRBV4-2 and TRBJ2-5, with unresolved D. The germline CDR1 and CDR2 sequences are LGHNA and YNFKEQ. The V and J ends lost 0 bases and 0 bases respectively, with 5 bases between them. This CDR3 is 14 amino acids long. CDR3 nucleotides: TGTGCCAGCAGCCAAGACGCTAACCAAGAGACCCAGTACTTC. Translation gives CASSQDANQETQYF.

The chain links TRBV5-1 to TRBJ1-1; 10 positions match TRBD1. The length of the CDR3 is 16 residues. V lost 0 bases, J lost 4 bases, and 6 bases stayed unmatched. Germline lookup yields CDR1 SGHRS and CDR2 YFSETQ. The CDR3 nucleotides are TGCGCCAGCAGCTTGGGCCCGGGACAGGGGAGCACTGAAGCTTTCTTT. Its protein product is CASSLGPGQGSTEAFF. Full variable domain (remainder filled in from reference TRBV5-1 and TRBJ1-1): KAGVTQTPRYLIKTRGQQVTLSCSPISGHRSVSWYQQTPGQGLQFLFEYFSETQRNKGNFPGRFSGRQFSNSRSEMNVSTLELGDSALYLCASSLGPGQGSTEAFFGQGTRLTVV.

This clonotype was seen more than once but under ten times. The CDR3 loop reads CASSLLVSVEQFF. The CDR3 DNA reads TGCGCCAGCAGCTTACTCGTCAGTGTTGAGCAGTTCTTC. This chain connects TRBV5-1 to TRBJ2-1; no reliable D call. In germline, CDR1 is SGHRS, CDR2 YFSETQ. Trimming took 2 bases from V and 9 from J, leaving 12 bases between them. The CDR3 is 13 residues long.

Only a few counts were recorded for this clonotype. The V gene is TRBV6-5, the J gene TRBJ1-2; D remains unclear. Trimming removed 0 bases from V and 0 bases from J, with 17 bases in between. CDR1 MNHEY and CDR2 SVGAGI come from the germline V gene. CDR3 length: 18 residues. CDR3 DNA sequence: TGTGCCAGCAGTTACTCGATGGTCAGCATTACATCTAACTATGGCTACACCTTC. Translating it yields CASSYSMVSITSNYGYTF.

There are a few counts of this clonotype. This rearrangement joins TRBV6-1 to TRBJ1-1; D unresolved. V dropped 8 bases and J dropped 7 bases, with 23 bases sitting between them. The germline V gene has CDR1 MNHNS and CDR2 SASEGT. The CDR3 has 15 amino acids. CDR3 sequence reads: CASGQGRGPTFEAFF. CDR3 DNA: TGTGCCAGCGGGCAAGGGAGAGGACCAACCTTTGAAGCTTTCTTT.

V usage is TRBV4-1 and J usage is TRBJ2-1; the D gene is possibly TRBD2 (6 bases). There are 13 residues in the CDR3. CDR1 is MGHRA, CDR2 YSYEKL, per germline. The V gene lost 0 bases and the J gene lost 13 bases, with 13 bases spanning the gap. Here the CDR3 DNA reads TGCGCCAGCAGCCAAGATCGGAGCGGGCCCCAGTTCTTC. This codes for CASSQDRSGPQFF.

The chain has TRBV5-1 and TRBJ2-3; D is uncertain. Germline CDR1 SGHRS, CDR2 YFSETQ. The germline V and J ends were trimmed by 0 bases and 9 bases, with 11 bases remaining between them. This CDR3 is 13 amino acids long. CDR3 loop: CASSLGYGQTQYF. The DNA of the CDR3 is TGCGCCAGCAGCTTGGGGTACGGTCAAACGCAGTATTTT.

This rearrangement joins TRBV2 to TRBJ1-1, with D possibly matching TRBD1 (6 bases). The CDR3 is 14 amino acids. V was cut by 4 bases and J by 3 bases, with 12 bases left in between. Germline-derived CDR1 and CDR2 are SNHLY and FYNNEI. CDR3 in amino acids: CASSGRGADTEAFF. DNA for the CDR3: TGTGCCAGCAGTGGTCGGGGGGCGGACACTGAAGCTTTCTTT. The complete variable domain, with remaining parts taken from reference TRBV2 and TRBJ1-1, reads EPEVTQTPSHQVTQMGQEVILRCVPISNHLYFYWYRQILGQKVEFLVSFYNNEISEKSEIFDDQFSVERPDGSNFTLKIRSTKLEDSAMYFCASSGRGADTEAFFGQGTRLTVV.

The chain joins TRBV5-6 to TRBJ1-5; the D is unclear. V shed 2 bases and J shed 6 bases, with 9 bases lying between them. Germline V lookup: CDR1 SGHDT, CDR2 YYEEEE. The CDR3 totals 13 residues. The CDR3 protein is CASSFGRVQPQHF. CDR3 coding DNA: TGTGCCAGCAGCTTTGGTCGAGTTCAGCCCCAGCATTTT.

This clonotype was counted only a few times. The chain is built from TRBV20-1 and TRBJ1-4, with D hard to call. CDR1 and CDR2 (germline): DFQATT, SNEGSKA (reference sequence). The CDR3 has 13 residues. The ends were cut back, 6 bases at V and 6 bases at J, with 14 bases in the middle. The CDR3 coding sequence is TGCAGTGCCGTGCGGCGGCGGGATGAAAAACTGTTTTTT. Translation gives CSAVRRRDEKLFF.

This chain connects TRBV2 to TRBJ1-1; 7 bases are shared with TRBD1. Germline CDR1 reads SNHLY; CDR2 reads FYNNEI. J gave up 7 bases and V 4 bases, and 9 bases lay outside the gene matches. CDR3 size: 14 residues. CDR3: CASSVGLGGGEAFF. The CDR3 DNA reads as TGTGCCAGCAGTGTGGGTCTAGGGGGCGGTGAAGCTTTCTTT.

The genes are TRBV6-1 and TRBJ2-5; 10 bases are a match to TRBD2. The trim removed 6 bases at V and 3 bases at J, leaving 7 bases unmatched. Per germline, CDR1 MNHNS and CDR2 SASEGT. This CDR3 spans 15 amino acids. The CDR3 sequence: CASSLLAGIKETQYF. In DNA form, the CDR3 reads TGTGCCAGCAGCCTACTAGCGGGGATTAAAGAGACCCAGTACTTC.

This clonotype was seen a handful of times. The chain recombines TRBV20-1 with TRBJ2-7, with 15 bases identical to TRBD2. The ends lost 6 bases at V and 5 bases at J; junction bases unmatched: 11. Germline V CDR1 and CDR2: DFQATT, SNEGSKA (reference sequence). This CDR3 is built from 16 residues. The CDR3 region is CSAQEGLAGGEDEQYF. The CDR3 nucleotides are TGCAGTGCCCAGGAGGGACTAGCGGGAGGAGAGGACGAGCAGTACTTC.

The CDR3 nucleotides are TGTGCCAGCAGTGTTGCACTAGCAGGCACCGGGGAGCTGTTTTTT. Its translation is CASSVALAGTGELFF. The chain joins TRBV2 to TRBJ2-2; TRBD2 might be the D (6 bases). V gave up 4 bases and J gave up 4 bases, with 13 bases separating them. Germline values: CDR1 SNHLY, CDR2 FYNNEI. The CDR3 is made up of 15 amino acids.